Each of the 28 T cell receptor beta chains below was sequenced from the same sample in a study of response to subunit inactivated influenza vaccine (dated by TCRdb to about 2018). Library preparation was by RT-PCR. TCRdb names Illumina HiSeq 2500 as the instrument used. TCRdb trimmed public reads at Q25 via fastp, called clones via MiXCR and kept in-frame beta chains. CDR3 protein duplicates are merged, each entry listing the most common genes and DNA. This sample has 400,000 to 550,000 distinct CDR3 sequences in its table, and roughly 27% of those were observed once. The ten largest clones represent about 1.9% of the sample. The material was CD4+ T cells sorted from PBMCs, obtained 4 to 6 days after vaccination. The receptors originated from a man in his fifties who received an inactivated influenza vaccine. Donor details come from another sample of the same person, matched by shared clones.

CDR3 sequence (DNA): TGTGCCAGCAGCTTAGTACACAGCGGGGAGCTGTTTTTT. Protein product: CASSLVHSGELFF. V usage is TRBV11-3 and J usage is TRBJ2-2; D is uncertain. Germline V lookup: CDR1 SGHNT, CDR2 YENEEA. The CDR3 spans 13 residues. V was pared by 1 base and J by 7 bases, with 7 bases between.

The genes are TRBV7-9 and TRBJ1-1; 7 bases match TRBD1. V lost 7 bases and J lost 2; bases outside the gene matches: 7. In germline, CDR1 is SEHNR, CDR2 FQNEAQ (reference sequence). This CDR3 has 14 amino acids. The CDR3 nucleotides are TGTGCCAGCAACCGAGGGGGCGTTAACACTGAAGCTTTCTTT. Protein product: CASNRGGVNTEAFF.

V usage is TRBV5-1 and J usage is TRBJ2-5; maybe TRBD1 (6 bases). Trimming pared 4 bases from V and 1 base from J, leaving 11 bases between. This CDR3 has 14 residues. In germline, CDR1 is SGHRS, CDR2 YFSETQ. Here the CDR3 reads CASSRGQPQETQYF. For the CDR3, the DNA is TGCGCCAGCAGCCGCGGACAGCCCCAAGAGACCCAGTACTTC.

The rearrangement uses TRBV6-2 or TRBV6-3 and TRBJ2-7; D tentatively reads TRBD1 or TRBD2 (5 bases each). The CDR3 has 13 amino acids. V lost 8 bases to trimming and J lost 2 bases, with 13 bases between them. Germline assignment: CDR1 MNHEY and CDR2 SVGEGT. The CDR3 here is CASLRDATYEQYF. CDR3 DNA sequence: TGTGCCAGCCTCCGGGACGCAACCTACGAGCAGTACTTC.

The genes are TRBV27 and TRBJ1-6, with 8 bases aligning to TRBD1. The germline V gene has CDR1 MNHEY and CDR2 SMNVEV (reference sequence). The CDR3 sequence is 15 residues long. V lost 4 bases and J lost 10; bases outside the gene matches: 9. The CDR3: CASSSVQGAGSPLHF. The CDR3 DNA sequence: TGTGCCAGCAGTTCTGTTCAGGGGGCAGGGTCACCCCTCCACTTT.

The rearrangement links TRBV5-5 to TRBJ2-7; D is possibly TRBD2 (5 bases). Germline CDR1 SGHKS, CDR2 YYEKEE (reference sequence). The V gene lost 4 bases and the J gene lost 4 bases, with 21 bases spanning the gap. The CDR3 loop spans 16 amino acids. CDR3 loop: CASSLNPGPAGYEQYF. As DNA, the CDR3 is TGTGCCAGCAGCCTGAACCCAGGACCGGCGGGTTACGAGCAGTACTTC.

This clonotype was seen more than once but under ten times. The genes are TRBV5-1 and TRBJ2-7, with TRBD1 matching over 7 bases. The CDR3 covers 14 residues. V shed 4 bases, J shed 2 bases, and the junction held 6 bases outside the gene matches. The germline V gene encodes CDR1 SGHRS and CDR2 YFSETQ. In DNA form, the CDR3 reads TGCGCCAGCAGCGACAGGGCCAGAACCTACGAGCAGTACTTC. Its translation is CASSDRARTYEQYF.

This clonotype came up a few times. This chain joins TRBV11-2 and TRBJ1-1; 7 nucleotides align to TRBD1. There are 16 residues in the CDR3. Germline V gives CDR1 SGHAT, CDR2 FQNNGV. J lost 5 bases, V lost 4 bases, and 13 bases had no gene match. CDR3 coding DNA: TGTGCCAGCAGCTCCCGGATGTTGGGACAGAGGACTGAAGCTTTCTTT. Translated: CASSSRMLGQRTEAFF.

The CDR3 coding sequence is TGTGCCAGCAGTTTGGTTAGCGGGGGGCCGGGGACCGGGGAGCTGTTTTTT. It is translated as CASSLVSGGPGTGELFF. The gene calls are TRBV12-3 or TRBV12-4 and TRBJ2-2; 10 nucleotides line up with TRBD2. Trimming took 3 bases from V and 5 from J; bases not matched to a gene: 9. The CDR3 spans 17 residues.

This chain uses TRBV5-1 with TRBJ2-6, with D possibly matching TRBD1 (6 bases). This CDR3 is 15 amino acids long. Germline CDR1 and CDR2: SGHRS and YFSETQ. V was shortened by 6 bases and J by 4 bases, with 14 bases between the two germline ends. CDR3 sequence: CASMWGREGANVLTF. DNA for the CDR3: TGCGCCAGCATGTGGGGGCGAGAAGGGGCCAACGTCCTGACTTTC.

This chain links TRBV20-1 with TRBJ1-5, with D perhaps matching TRBD1 (5 bases). Germline CDR1 DFQATT, CDR2 SNEGSKA (reference sequence). Trimming took off 6 bases at V and 2 bases at J, with 14 bases between the two ends. CDR3 length: 14 residues. In DNA form, the CDR3 reads TGCAGTGCAACGCAGGGAGGCGGCAATCAGCCCCAGCATTTT. Translation: CSATQGGGNQPQHF.

In its sample, this clonotype was seen many times. The chain links TRBV10-3 to TRBJ2-7, with TRBD1 matching 9 bases. Trimming at V came to 3 bases and at J to 5 bases, leaving 2 bases not matched to a gene. The CDR3 loop spans 13 amino acids. Germline V lookup: CDR1 ENHRY, CDR2 SYGVKD. The CDR3 protein is CAISEQGANEQYF. The CDR3 DNA follows: TGTGCCATCAGTGAACAGGGGGCCAACGAGCAGTACTTC.

This chain joins TRBV12-3 or TRBV12-4 and TRBJ1-2; D unclear. CDR3 length equals 12 residues. V was cut by 5 bases and J by 1 base, with 5 bases left in between. The CDR3 nucleotides read TGTGCCAGCAGTGTCAGTAACTATGGCTACACCTTC. This gives the protein CASSVSNYGYTF.

This clonotype has only a few counts. V gene TRBV20-1 combines with J gene TRBJ2-3, with TRBD2 matching 9 bases. The germline V gene encodes CDR1 DFQATT and CDR2 SNEGSKA (reference sequence). J lost 5 bases, V lost 0 bases, and 6 bases had no gene match. The CDR3 sequence is 15 residues long. The CDR3 bases are TGCAGTGCTAGAGATTTTACTAGCGGGTTAGATACGCAGTATTTT. It encodes CSARDFTSGLDTQYF.

The V gene is TRBV21-1, the J gene TRBJ2-2; TRBD2 was called by the table and not checked on the DNA. TRBV21-1 is termed a pseudogene. The CDR3 loop spans 15 amino acids. The CDR3 nucleotides read TGTGCCAGCAGCCCGAAGGGACTAGCATCCGGGGAGCTGTTTTTT. It is translated as CASSPKGLASGELFF.

The V and J genes are TRBV14 and TRBJ2-1; either TRBD1 or TRBD2 may supply D (5 bases each). Trimming shortened V by 1 base and J by 8 bases, and 6 bases separated the two germline ends. Germline V gene data show CDR1 as SGHDN and CDR2 as FVKESK. The CDR3 is 12 residues long. Written as DNA, the CDR3 is TGTGCCAGCAGCCAAGTGGGGGATGAGCAGTTCTTC. It is translated as CASSQVGDEQFF.

A remark on this clonotype: An end of the junction differs from the germline gene, which may be a read error. The chain couples TRBV3-1 to TRBJ2-3, with 10 positions matching TRBD2. The CDR3 sequence is 17 residues long. Germline CDR1 and CDR2: LGHDT and YNNKEL (reference sequence). CDR3 sequence: CATSQDLLAGVTDTQYF. In nucleotides, the CDR3 is TGTGCCACCAGCCAAGATCTGCTAGCGGGGGTCACAGATACGCAGTATTTT.

This clonotype was observed a few times. The V call is TRBV4-2, the J call TRBJ2-5; TRBD1 or TRBD2 may be the D gene (5 bases each). V was shortened by 4 bases and J by 4 bases, with 16 bases between the two germline ends. Germline lookup yields CDR1 LGHNA and CDR2 YNFKEQ. This CDR3 region has 15 residues. The CDR3 region has the DNA TGTGCCAGCAGCCTCGAATTTGTGAGGGGAGAGACCCAGTACTTC. It codes for CASSLEFVRGETQYF.

This chain joins TRBV20-1 and TRBJ2-3; 13 bases are shared with TRBD2. Per germline, CDR1 DFQATT and CDR2 SNEGSKA (reference sequence). The CDR3 runs to 16 residues. V was clipped by 3 bases and J by 9 bases; unmatched bases: 12. The CDR3 protein is CSARPGTSGVQDTQYF. The DNA for the CDR3 is TGCAGTGCTAGGCCCGGGACTAGCGGGGTCCAGGACACGCAGTATTTT.

The chain couples TRBV3-1 to TRBJ2-7; D is undetermined. CDR3 length: 13 residues. The ends were cut back, 1 base at V and 2 bases at J, with 6 bases in the middle. Germline V lookup: CDR1 LGHDT, CDR2 YNNKEL (reference sequence). For the CDR3, the DNA is TGTGCCAGCAGCCAAGCCCTGGCCTACGAGCAGTACTTC. Protein sequence: CASSQALAYEQYF.

This chain uses TRBV5-6 with TRBJ2-3; the match to TRBD2 covers 10 bases. The V gene's germline CDR1 is SGHDT and CDR2 YYEEEE. V shed 2 bases and J 1 base; nucleotides not matched to a gene: 13. The CDR3 extends over 19 amino acids. CDR3 region: CASSLFGASGSYGTDTQYF. The CDR3, as DNA: TGTGCCAGCAGCTTATTTGGGGCTAGCGGGAGCTATGGCACAGATACGCAGTATTTT.

This clonotype was counted at least ten times. The chain combines TRBV5-1 with TRBJ2-5, with D hard to call. The germline gives CDR1 SGHRS, CDR2 YFSETQ. The CDR3 loop spans 12 amino acids. Trimming left V 2 bases short and J 1 base short, with 3 bases between. The CDR3 DNA reads as TGCGCCAGCAGCTTCGGCCAAGAGACCCAGTACTTC. Amino acids: CASSFGQETQYF.

The chain recombines TRBV5-1 with TRBJ2-7; D remains unclear. The CDR3 sequence is 18 residues long. Germline CDR1 and CDR2: SGHRS and YFSETQ. The V end lost 6 bases, the J end lost 4 bases, and 29 bases lay between the germline ends. CDR3 sequence reads: CASTEALLDPGLGYEQYF. The CDR3 DNA sequence: TGCGCCAGCACCGAGGCCCTTTTAGATCCAGGTCTGGGATACGAGCAGTACTTC.

A few counts support this clonotype. V usage is TRBV20-1 and J usage is TRBJ1-5; TRBD1 matches 8 bases. V lost 6 bases and J lost 4; bases outside the gene matches: 8. CDR1 DFQATT and CDR2 SNEGSKA come from the germline V gene (reference sequence). CDR3 size: 14 residues. The CDR3 is CSATGTGINQPQHF. The CDR3 DNA reads TGCAGTGCGACCGGGACAGGAATTAATCAGCCCCAGCATTTT.

This sequence joins TRBV5-1 and TRBJ2-5, with D possibly TRBD1 on 5 matching bases. This CDR3 region has 17 residues. Germline CDR1 is SGHRS and CDR2 is YFSETQ. V gave up 0 bases and J gave up 2 bases, with 17 bases separating them. DNA for the CDR3: TGCGCCAGCAGCTTGGCCGTCAGGGCCCGCCTTCAAGAGACCCAGTACTTC. Its protein is CASSLAVRARLQETQYF.

The chain combines TRBV20-1 with TRBJ2-7; tentatively, D is TRBD1 (5 bases). Trimming removed 1 base at V and 4 bases at J, with 8 bases between. The V gene's germline CDR1 is DFQATT and CDR2 SNEGSKA (reference sequence). The length of the CDR3 is 12 residues. The CDR3 nucleotides are TGCAGTGCTAGAGGACAGAAATACGAGCAGTACTTC. Encoded protein: CSARGQKYEQYF.

The CDR3 coding sequence is TGTGCCAGCAGTTTTGAAAAGGGAAATTCACCCCTCCACTTT. As protein: CASSFEKGNSPLHF. The chain is built from TRBV12-3 or TRBV12-4 and TRBJ1-6; D gene ambiguous. This CDR3 region has 14 residues. V shed 3 bases and J shed 7 bases, with 10 bases lying between them.

The genes are TRBV12-3 or TRBV12-4 and TRBJ2-7; 8 bases agree with TRBD2. The J segment lost 7 bases and the V segment lost 7 bases, leaving 3 bases of the junction unmatched. This CDR3 has 11 residues. The CDR3 protein is CASTAGGEQYF. In DNA form, the CDR3 reads TGTGCCAGCACCGCGGGGGGTGAGCAGTACTTC.